This TCR beta chain is from a study of T cell changes during pregnancy in multiple sclerosis. TCRdb's table, derived via immunoSEQ multiplex PCR, lists solely in-frame clones and lacks some. This table holds around 45,000 clones, about 90% found once. From germline, CDR1 is SQVTM and CDR2 ANQGSEA. V lost 7 bases, J lost 1 base, and 11 bases lay in between. The CDR3 sequence is 13 residues long. The receptor was derived from a female donor in good health, enrolled as a control in a pregnancy study. The material was CD4+ T cells from peripheral blood mononuclear cells, obtained in the second trimester of pregnancy. The V gene is TRBV29-1, the J gene TRBJ2-1; a weak D match, TRBD1 (6 bases). CDR3 sequence reads: CSGLGQSYNEQFF. In nucleotides, the CDR3 is TGCAGCGGTCTCGGACAGTCCTACAATGAGCAGTTCTTC.